Following are 14 T cell receptor beta chains from one sample sequenced in a study of neurological immune-mediated disorders. TCRdb reprocessed the 5' RACE reads via MiXCR and lists one record per CDR3 protein. The data contain around 94,000 distinct CDR3 sequences, 3% to 4.5% of them singletons. The sample consisted of PBMCs. The receptors derive from a woman under 30 with multiple sclerosis.

At least ten counts were recorded for this clonotype. The chain links TRBV6-2 or TRBV6-3 to TRBJ2-5; D not certain. V was clipped by 5 bases and J by 1 base, with 17 bases between them. The CDR3 covers 16 residues. The germline gives CDR1 MNHEY, CDR2 SVGEGT. For the CDR3, the DNA is TGTGCCAGCAGTCAAATGGACCTATCTCCCCAAGAGACCCAGTACTTC. Translated, it gives CASSQMDLSPQETQYF.

In its sample, this clonotype was seen many times. V is TRBV12-3 or TRBV12-4 and J is TRBJ1-4; D remains ambiguous. The CDR3 consists of 15 residues. V was shortened by 4 bases and J by 5 bases, with 14 bases between the two germline ends. The CDR3 DNA sequence: TGTGCCAGCAGTTGGTTATCCGGGTTAAATGAAAAACTGTTTTTT. This sequence encodes CASSWLSGLNEKLFF.

This clonotype was observed many times. V usage is TRBV7-2 and J usage is TRBJ2-5; tentative D call: TRBD1 (5 bases). V lost 3 bases to trimming and J lost 1 base, with 6 bases between them. CDR3 length: 13 residues. Looked up from germline, CDR1 is SGHTA and CDR2 is FQGNSA. CDR3 bases: TGTGCCAGCAGCTTCGACAGCCAAGAGACCCAGTACTTC. Protein sequence: CASSFDSQETQYF.

This clonotype was picked up many times. The J gene is TRBJ2-1, the V gene TRBV7-6; D is perhaps TRBD2 (6 bases). The germline V gene encodes CDR1 SGHVS and CDR2 FNYEAQ. Trimming left V 5 bases short and J 2 bases short, with 16 bases between. This CDR3 is 16 amino acids long. DNA of the CDR3: TGTGCCAGCAGCCCACGGGGCGGGGCGACCTACAATGAGCAGTTCTTC. Translation: CASSPRGGATYNEQFF.

This clonotype was recorded many times. The CDR3 here is CASRTPQGQKNTEAFF. The CDR3 coding sequence is TGTGCCAGCAGGACACCCCAGGGACAGAAGAACACTGAAGCTTTCTTT. The J gene is TRBJ1-1, the V gene TRBV6-5; 7 nucleotides align to TRBD1. The CDR3 runs 16 residues. The trim removed 6 bases at V and 1 base at J, leaving 11 bases unmatched. Germline V gene lookup returns CDR1 MNHEY and CDR2 SVGAGI.

This clonotype was counted at least ten times. The CDR3, as DNA: TGTGCCAGCAGTCCCACCCTAATGGGGGAGACCCAGTACTTC. Its protein product is CASSPTLMGETQYF. The J gene is TRBJ2-5, the V gene TRBV27, with D hard to call. V was clipped by 5 bases and J by 5 bases, with 15 bases between them. Per the germline V gene, CDR1 is MNHEY and CDR2 is SMNVEV (reference sequence). The CDR3 is made up of 14 amino acids.

In this sample, this clonotype turned up many times. The V and J genes are TRBV7-2 and TRBJ1-1; 7 bases are a match to TRBD1. CDR1 and CDR2 from the germline V gene are SGHTA and FQGNSA. CDR3 size: 16 residues. The junction had 8 bases not matched to a gene; V was cut back by 4 bases and J by 0 bases. The CDR3 DNA sequence: TGTGCCAGCAGCTCTCAAGGGACAGCCATGAACACTGAAGCTTTCTTT. Protein sequence: CASSSQGTAMNTEAFF.

This clonotype was seen at least ten times. One junction end disagrees with the germline gene, perhaps due to a read error. V usage is TRBV29-1 and J usage is TRBJ2-1; D remains ambiguous. From germline, CDR1 is SQVTM and CDR2 ANQGSEA. CDR3 size: 13 residues. CDR3 loop: CSVAPQLPNEQFF. In DNA form, the CDR3 reads TGCAGCGTTGCCCCCCAACTGCCCAATGAACAGTTCTTC.

This clonotype was seen many times. J is TRBJ1-1 and V is TRBV5-1; a weak D match, TRBD1 (5 bases). CDR1 and CDR2 from the germline V gene are SGHRS and YFSETQ. V was pared by 1 base and J by 0 bases, with 13 bases between. CDR3 size: 16 residues. CDR3 bases: TGCGCCAGCAGCTTGAGCTTGGGGACGATGAACACTGAAGCTTTCTTT. Translation: CASSLSLGTMNTEAFF.

The chain has TRBV10-3 and TRBJ1-2, with unresolved D. This CDR3 has 13 amino acids. Germline V gene lookup returns CDR1 ENHRY and CDR2 SYGVKD. V dropped 10 bases and J dropped 8 bases, with 20 bases sitting between them. CDR3 sequence: CATTPAGGQGYTF. The CDR3 DNA is TGTGCCACCACCCCGGCAGGAGGGCAGGGCTACACCTTC.

This clonotype has a count of ten or more. V usage is TRBV28 and J usage is TRBJ2-5; 7 bases agree with TRBD1. The CDR3 loop spans 17 amino acids. Losses at the gene ends were 5 bases for V and 0 bases for J; bases not matched to a gene: 12. Germline V lookup: CDR1 MDHEN, CDR2 SYDVKM. DNA for the CDR3: TGTGCCAGCAGTCTACTGCGACAGGGCAAAAACCAAGAGACCCAGTACTTC. Translated: CASSLLRQGKNQETQYF.

A few counts support this clonotype. A single base separates this from a much larger clone, so it may be a read error. The genes are TRBV7-6 and TRBJ2-3; the D is unclear. CDR3 size: 12 residues. V lost 3 bases and J lost 6, with 7 bases in between. Per germline, CDR1 SGHVS and CDR2 FNYEAQ. The CDR3 loop is CASSFDGDTQYF. The CDR3 DNA reads TGTGCCAGCAGCTTCGATGGGGATACGCAGTATTTT. The complete variable domain, with remaining parts taken from reference TRBV7-6 and TRBJ2-3, reads GAGVSQSPRYKVTKRGQDVALRCDPISGHVSLYWYRQALGQGPEFLTYFNYEAQQDKSGLPNDRFSAERPEGSISTLTIQRTEQRDSAMYRCASSFDGDTQYFGPGTRLTVL.

This clonotype was detected many times. The chain recombines TRBV10-3 with TRBJ2-7; 11 positions match TRBD2. CDR3 size: 14 residues. The V gene's germline CDR1 is ENHRY and CDR2 SYGVKD. Trimming cost V 6 bases and J 0 bases; bases outside gene matches: 1. The CDR3 nucleotides are TGTGCCATCAGCGGGACTAGCGGCTCCTACGAGCAGTACTTC. It yields the protein CAISGTSGSYEQYF.

This clonotype was counted many times. The chain employs TRBV27 and TRBJ1-2, with 7 nucleotides matching TRBD1. Trimming removed 5 bases from V and 4 bases from J; junction bases left unmatched: 7. The germline V gene has CDR1 MNHEY and CDR2 SMNVEV (reference sequence). The CDR3 has 14 amino acids. CDR3 in DNA: TGTGCCAGCAGTCTATACAGGGGAAGCTATGGCTACACCTTC. This encodes CASSLYRGSYGYTF.